Sequencing of this TCR beta chain was carried out in a study of blood T cell repertoires in COVID-19. Study-level information: Acute and convalescent COVID-19 specimens originated in the United States, Italy and Spain. T cells, B-cell-depleted T cells, or PBMCs supplied cDNA or gDNA.

The CDR3 is 16 amino acids. The germline V gene has CDR1 SGHAT and CDR2 FQNNGV. Trimming removed 6 bases at V and 4 bases at J, with 16 bases between. Original processing notes: From reference gene primer amplification, estimates of nucleated cell counts were derived. The assay was immunoSEQ multiplex PCR, and TCRdb's table has in-frame clones only and misses some. V, J and clone size are taken as reported in that table, and D and trimming were inferred from the DNA itself. The sample yields tens of thousands of clones, roughly 91% seen once. This clonotype originated in a man in his fifties with active COVID-19. This chain connects TRBV11-2 to TRBJ1-6, with D possibly TRBD1 on 5 matching bases. Sequenced: peripheral blood. The CDR3 reads CASREQANGYNSPLHF. The CDR3 bases are TGTGCCAGCAGGGAACAGGCAAATGGTTATAATTCACCCCTCCACTTT.